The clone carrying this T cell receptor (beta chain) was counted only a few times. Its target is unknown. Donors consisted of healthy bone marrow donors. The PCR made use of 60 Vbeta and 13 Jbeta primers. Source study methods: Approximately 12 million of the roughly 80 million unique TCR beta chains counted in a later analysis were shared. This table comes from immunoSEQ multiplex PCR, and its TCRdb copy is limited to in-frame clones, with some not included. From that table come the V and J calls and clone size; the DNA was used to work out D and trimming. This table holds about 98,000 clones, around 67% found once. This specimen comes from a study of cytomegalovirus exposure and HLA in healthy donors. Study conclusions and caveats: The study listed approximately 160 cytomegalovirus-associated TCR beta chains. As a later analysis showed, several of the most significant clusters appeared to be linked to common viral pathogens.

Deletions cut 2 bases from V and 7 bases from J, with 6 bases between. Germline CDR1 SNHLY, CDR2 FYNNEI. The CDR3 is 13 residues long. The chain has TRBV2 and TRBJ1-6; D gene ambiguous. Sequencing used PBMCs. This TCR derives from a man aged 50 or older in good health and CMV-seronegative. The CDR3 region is CASSELTNSPLHF. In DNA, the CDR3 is TGTGCCAGCAGTGAATTGACAAATTCACCCCTCCACTTT.